The entry below describes one TCR beta chain. This sample was included in a study of blood T cell repertoires in COVID-19. V lost 9 bases to trimming and J lost 5 bases; unmatched junction nucleotides: 14. CDR1 and CDR2 (germline): LNHDA, SQIVND (reference sequence). The CDR3 totals 15 residues. Measured with immunoSEQ multiplex PCR; TCRdb has only the in-frame clones, and not every one. The top ten hold less than 6.5% of the sample, which has about 71,000 clones, 90% seen once. This clonotype was sampled from a woman under 30 with acute or convalescent COVID-19. The rearrangement links TRBV19 to TRBJ2-5; 8 bases align to TRBD1. Input material: peripheral blood. The CDR3 bases are TGTGCCAGCCGAGAGACAGGGGAGGTTGGTGAGACCCAGTACTTC. It codes for CASRETGEVGETQYF.